A selection of T cell receptor beta chains follows, all from one sample in a study of shared clonotypes between healthy human individuals. Clones were read by immunoSEQ multiplex PCR, and TCRdb kept only the in-frame ones, dropping some. The sample has about 600,000 clones; approximately 97% are singletons. The sequenced sample consisted of naive CD4+ T cells sorted from blood. All receptors come from a woman aged 30 to 39 in good health. The CDR3 runs from the conserved cysteine through the conserved F or W. D genes are given only for firm matches. The listing skips clone size in some rows; elsewhere it reads once, few, many or a size class.

CDR3 DNA	CDR3 protein	D gene	V gene	J gene	clone size
TGTGCCAGCAGTCCCTATGGAGGGACTAATGAAAAACTGTTTTTT	CASSPYGGTNEKLFF	-	TRBV28	TRBJ1-4	-
TGTGCCAGCAGCCAAGATAATGAGTGGGCTAGCGGGAGCCACGAGCAGTACTTC	CASSQDNEWASGSHEQYF	TRBD2	TRBV4-2	TRBJ2-7	-
TGCGCCAGCAGCTTTAGCGGGCCTTCAGCAGGTGAGCAGTTCTTC	CASSFSGPSAGEQFF	TRBD2	TRBV5-1	TRBJ2-1	-
TGCGCCAGCAGTGAGTCGGTGACTAGCGGGTTCTACGAGCAGTACTTC	CASSESVTSGFYEQYF	TRBD2	TRBV10-2	TRBJ2-7	-
TGTGCCAGCTCACCACTGGGGATGTTGAAGTCTAGCAAGTATTTAGAGACCCAGTACTTC	CASSPLGMLKSSKYLETQYF	-	TRBV18	TRBJ2-5	-
TGTGCCAGCAGTTTGGACAGAAACGTTATGAACACTGAAGCTTTCTTT	CASSLDRNVMNTEAFF	-	TRBV27	TRBJ1-1	-
TGTGCCAGCGGGATGCAACACACAGATACGCAGTATTTT	CASGMQHTDTQYF	-	TRBV9	TRBJ2-3	-
TGTGCCAGCAGTTTAGGGGCCAAGGCCCACGAGCAGTACTTC	CASSLGAKAHEQYF	-	TRBV28	TRBJ2-7	-
TGTGCCAGCAGCTTAGGAGGGGGCCCTGAAGCTTTCTTT	CASSLGGGPEAFF	TRBD1	TRBV7-2	TRBJ1-1	once
TGTGCCAGCAGCCCCGACAGGGGGGTGCAGTACTTC	CASSPDRGVQYF	TRBD1	TRBV7-2	TRBJ2-7	-
TGTGCCAGTACTCAGATAGGGTATGGCTACACCTTC	CASTQIGYGYTF	-	TRBV19	TRBJ1-2	-
TGTGCCAGCTCACGAGGGACGGACGCCAGGGAGCAGTTCTTC	CASSRGTDAREQFF	-	TRBV18	TRBJ2-1	-
TGTGCCAGCAGTCCTGGACAAGGCCGTGGAAACACCATATATTTT	CASSPGQGRGNTIYF	-	TRBV2	TRBJ1-3	-
TGTGCCAGCAGGGGGGGCAGTGGATCACCCCTCCACTTT	CASRGGSGSPLHF	-	TRBV9	TRBJ1-6	many
TGTGCCAGCAGCTCGGTCAGGACTAGCGGAACCTACGAGCAGTACTTC	CASSSVRTSGTYEQYF	TRBD2	TRBV27	TRBJ2-7	-
TGTGCCATCATAACCAGTTTGACAGGAGAAGCTTTCTTT	CAIITSLTGEAFF	-	TRBV28	TRBJ1-1	-
TGTGCCAGCAGCTTAAGGACTAGCGGGGCTCCTTCGGTTAGCACAGATACGCAGTATTTT	CASSLRTSGAPSVSTDTQYF	TRBD2	TRBV11-3	TRBJ2-3	-